A selection of T cell receptor beta chains follows, all from one sample in a study of OX40 agonist ivuxolimab in advanced cancers. Only in-frame clones appear in the TCRdb table, and some are missing; sequencing was by immunoSEQ multiplex PCR. The profile shows roughly 46,000 clones, 88% of them singletons. The specimen comprised CD4+ or CD8+ T cells sorted from blood, sampled in a trial of the OX40 agonist ivuxolimab. The source of these receptors is an adult with an advanced solid tumor such as melanoma, head and neck, liver or kidney cancer. Both conserved end residues are part of each CDR3. D genes are given only for firm matches. Clone size appears in some rows only: once, few, many, or a class for an expanded clone.

D	V	size	J	CDR3	DNA
-	TRBV28	-	TRBJ1-5	CASRGIFNSNQPQHF	TGTGCCAGCAGAGGGATTTTCAATAGCAATCAGCCCCAGCATTTT
-	TRBV18	-	TRBJ1-4	CASSPDRRGEKLFF	TGTGCCAGCTCACCCGACAGGAGGGGTGAAAAACTGTTTTTT
TRBD2	TRBV18	-	TRBJ2-1	CASSPTGTRDNEQFF	TGTGCCAGCTCACCTACCGGGACTAGAGACAATGAGCAGTTCTTC
TRBD1	TRBV10-3	-	TRBJ2-7	CAINRDRDETGRDEQYF	TGTGCCATCAATCGGGACAGGGACGAAACGGGACGCGACGAGCAGTACTTC
-	TRBV9	-	TRBJ2-1	CASSVVGQDYNEQFF	TGTGCCAGCAGCGTAGTCGGACAAGACTACAATGAGCAGTTCTTC
TRBD2	TRBV11-3	few	TRBJ2-7	CASGSGRAVSYEQYF	TGTGCCAGCGGTAGCGGGAGGGCCGTCTCCTACGAGCAGTACTTC
-	TRBV9	-	TRBJ2-1	CASSPRGGADSYNEQFF	TGTGCCAGCAGCCCCCGGGGAGGAGCGGACTCCTACAATGAGCAGTTCTTC
TRBD2	TRBV6-4	-	TRBJ2-7	CASSGGFSYEQYF	TGTGCCAGCAGCGGGGGGTTCTCCTACGAGCAGTACTTC
TRBD2	TRBV9	-	TRBJ2-2	CASSVAGGNTGELFF	TGTGCCAGCAGCGTAGCGGGGGGAAACACCGGGGAGCTGTTTTTT
TRBD2	TRBV5-3	-	TRBJ2-1	CARSWQGTSGRYGSYNEQFF	TGTGCCAGAAGCTGGCAAGGGACTAGCGGGAGGTACGGCTCCTACAATGAGCAGTTCTTC
-	TRBV2	-	TRBJ2-3	CASSAEGSDTQYF	TGTGCCAGCAGTGCAGAGGGGTCAGATACGCAGTATTTT
TRBD2	TRBV2	few	TRBJ2-7	CASGSGAAYEQYF	TGTGCCAGCGGTAGCGGGGCCGCCTACGAGCAGTACTTC
-	TRBV4-1	once	TRBJ1-2	CASSQPFGVQGGYTF	TGCGCCAGCAGCCAACCCTTTGGGGTTCAGGGTGGCTACACCTTC
TRBD1	TRBV5-6	-	TRBJ2-7	CASSLLGQGDEQYF	TGTGCCAGCAGCTTGCTTGGACAGGGCGACGAGCAGTACTTC
TRBD2	TRBV5-1	-	TRBJ2-7	CASSSGLAGAEQYF	TGCGCCAGCAGCAGCGGACTAGCGGGGGCCGAGCAGTACTTC
-	TRBV12-5	-	TRBJ2-7	CASGKTNSYEQYF	TGTGCTAGTGGTAAGACAAATTCCTACGAGCAGTACTTC
TRBD2	TRBV28	-	TRBJ2-1	CASSSGAGGLNEQFF	TGTGCCAGCAGTTCGGGAGCGGGGGGGCTCAATGAGCAGTTCTTC
-	TRBV6-5	-	TRBJ1-1	CASSYSSSRNTEAFF	TGTGCCAGCAGTTACTCGAGCAGCCGGAACACTGAAGCTTTCTTT
TRBD2	TRBV9	-	TRBJ2-3	CASSPRALLVGGSDTQYF	TGTGCCAGCAGCCCAAGGGCGCTCCTGGTGGGGGGGTCAGATACGCAGTATTTT
-	TRBV20-1	once	TRBJ2-1	CSVAGRNEQFF	TGCAGTGTTGCAGGGCGGAATGAGCAGTTCTTC
-	TRBV12-5	-	TRBJ2-1	CASGRGLPGGNEQFF	TGTGCTAGTGGTCGGGGACTTCCAGGCGGTAATGAGCAGTTCTTC
-	TRBV18	-	TRBJ1-5	CASSPGPGSQPQHF	TGTGCCAGCTCACCTGGACCCGGCAGCCAGCCCCAGCATTTT
TRBD1	TRBV4-3	-	TRBJ2-6	CASSQVRTGASGANVLTF	TGCGCCAGCAGCCAAGTTAGGACAGGGGCCTCTGGGGCCAACGTCCTGACTTTC
TRBD2	TRBV9	few	TRBJ2-3	CASSVESGGASDTQYF	TGTGCCAGCAGCGTAGAAAGCGGGGGGGCGTCAGATACGCAGTATTTT
TRBD1	TRBV5-5	-	TRBJ1-2	CASTGETGNYGYTF	TGTGCCAGCACCGGGGAGACAGGGAACTATGGCTACACCTTC
TRBD2	TRBV5-1	-	TRBJ2-3	CASSLDGTSGSTDTQYF	TGCGCCAGCAGCTTGGATGGGACTAGCGGGAGCACAGATACGCAGTATTTT
-	TRBV2	-	TRBJ2-2	CASSPRQGGEAGELFF	TGTGCCAGCAGTCCACGACAGGGAGGAGAGGCCGGGGAGCTGTTTTTT
TRBD2	TRBV11-2	-	TRBJ2-1	CASSRLAGNEQFF	TGTGCCAGCAGTCGACTAGCCGGGAATGAGCAGTTCTTC
TRBD1	TRBV19	-	TRBJ1-1	CASRPGTGVQAEAFF	TGTGCCAGTAGGCCCGGGACAGGGGTTCAGGCTGAAGCTTTCTTT
-	TRBV5-1	-	TRBJ1-1	CASSPRGAYTEAFF	TGCGCCAGCAGCCCCCGAGGCGCATACACTGAAGCTTTCTTT
TRBD2	TRBV9	-	TRBJ2-1	CASSGRTSGNNEQFF	TGTGCCAGCAGCGGACGGACTAGCGGTAACAATGAGCAGTTCTTC
-	TRBV6-5	few	TRBJ2-2	CATLGGRVGELFF	TGTGCCACCCTCGGGGGGCGCGTCGGGGAGCTGTTTTTT
-	TRBV27	-	TRBJ1-6	CASSFRAGSDSPLHF	TGTGCCAGCAGTTTCAGGGCCGGGTCGGATTCACCCCTCCACTTT
TRBD2	TRBV7-3	-	TRBJ2-2	CASSLGSGGTGELFF	TGTGCCAGCAGCTTAGGTAGCGGGGGCACCGGGGAGCTGTTTTTT
TRBD2	TRBV6-1	-	TRBJ2-3	CASSEIAGGPNTQYF	TGTGCCAGCAGTGAAATAGCGGGGGGTCCAAATACGCAGTATTTT
-	TRBV6-5	-	TRBJ2-2	CASSYSMRSSTGELFF	TGTGCCAGCAGTTACTCGATGCGGAGCTCCACCGGGGAGCTGTTTTTT
TRBD1	TRBV7-2	-	TRBJ1-2	CASSSGTGRDYGYTF	TGTGCCAGCAGCTCTGGGACAGGGAGGGACTATGGCTACACCTTC
-	TRBV5-1	-	TRBJ1-1	CASSYDGDTEAFF	TGCGCCAGCAGCTATGACGGAGACACTGAAGCTTTCTTT
-	TRBV6-1	-	TRBJ1-6	CASSEGGGVTYNSPLHF	TGTGCCAGCAGTGAAGGAGGGGGGGTTACCTATAATTCACCCCTCCACTTT
TRBD1	TRBV29-1	-	TRBJ2-7	CSVEATGAAGEQYF	TGCAGCGTTGAAGCGACAGGGGCGGCGGGAGAGCAGTACTTC
-	TRBV5-8	-	TRBJ2-7	CASSLVRLAYEQYF	TGTGCCAGCAGCTTGGTGCGCTTAGCCTACGAGCAGTACTTC
TRBD1	TRBV28	-	TRBJ1-6	CASSGGTGGQLASPLHF	TGTGCCAGCAGTGGCGGGACAGGGGGCCAGTTGGCTTCACCCCTCCACTTT
TRBD2	TRBV9	-	TRBJ2-1	CASSVGSSGGEFEQFF	TGTGCCAGCAGCGTAGGGAGTAGCGGGGGGGAATTTGAGCAGTTCTTC
TRBD2	TRBV29-1	-	TRBJ2-7	CSVEGLAGGVYEQYF	TGCAGCGTTGAGGGACTAGCGGGGGGCGTATACGAGCAGTACTTC
TRBD2	TRBV6-5	-	TRBJ2-5	CASSGSGGPVETQYF	TGTGCCAGCAGTGGCAGCGGGGGGCCGGTAGAGACCCAGTACTTC
TRBD1	TRBV6-1	-	TRBJ2-5	CASSKDRGRQETQYF	TGTGCCAGCAGTAAGGACAGGGGGCGTCAAGAGACCCAGTACTTC
-	TRBV13	once	TRBJ2-5	CASSLAPGAYQETQYF	TGTGCCAGCAGCTTGGCCCCAGGGGCGTACCAAGAGACCCAGTACTTC
-	TRBV2	-	TRBJ1-2	CASSEALYSGYTF	TGTGCCAGCAGTGAAGCGCTTTACTCTGGCTACACCTTC